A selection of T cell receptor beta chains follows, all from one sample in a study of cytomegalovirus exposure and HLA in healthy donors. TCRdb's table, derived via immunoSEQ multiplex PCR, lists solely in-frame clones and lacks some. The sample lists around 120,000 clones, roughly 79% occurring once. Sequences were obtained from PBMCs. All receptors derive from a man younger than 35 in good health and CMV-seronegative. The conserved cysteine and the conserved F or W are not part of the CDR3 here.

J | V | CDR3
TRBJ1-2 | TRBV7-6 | ASSPRTGGRIYGYT
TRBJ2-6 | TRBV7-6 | ASSFRGLAGGSPVGANVLT
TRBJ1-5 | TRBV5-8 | ASSLWTVTAQPQH
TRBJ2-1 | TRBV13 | ASSLEAGVEQF
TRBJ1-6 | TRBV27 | ASSFDLRSYNSPLH
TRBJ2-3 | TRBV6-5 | ATVSTDTQY
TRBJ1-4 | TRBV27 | ASSPSLPSTNEKLF
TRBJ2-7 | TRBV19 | ASSIYGQGITYEQY
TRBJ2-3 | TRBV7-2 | ASKAARGKDTQY
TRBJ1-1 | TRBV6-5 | ASSPGQEAF
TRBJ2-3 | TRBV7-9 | ASSFRGAGTDTQY
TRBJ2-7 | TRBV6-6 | ASTDSNYEQY
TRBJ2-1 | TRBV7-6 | ASSYYRGSYNEQF
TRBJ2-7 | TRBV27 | ASSLLGSGGTYEQY
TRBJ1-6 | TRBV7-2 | ASSLTVYSPLH
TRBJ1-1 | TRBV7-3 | ASSRWTGSEAF